The next 19 T cell receptor beta chains were all read from a single sample in a study of blood T cell repertoires in COVID-19. Sequenced by immunoSEQ multiplex PCR; TCRdb stores in-frame clones only, minus some. The sample contains about 400,000 clones, 75% to 90% of which appear only once. Sequencing used peripheral blood. The receptors were sampled from a young woman with acute or convalescent COVID-19.

The sample holds one count of this clone. The chain is built from TRBV19 and TRBJ1-4, with D hard to call. Trimming took 5 bases from V and 4 from J, leaving 8 bases between them. Germline V gene lookup returns CDR1 LNHDA and CDR2 SQIVND (reference sequence). This CDR3 has 13 amino acids. Here the CDR3 DNA reads TGTGCCAGTAGTCCCTACAGTAATGAAAAACTGTTTTTT. The encoded protein is CASSPYSNEKLFF. Looking up the rest from reference TRBV19 and TRBJ1-4 gives the full variable domain: DGGITQSPKYLFRKEGQNVTLSCEQNLNHDAMYWYRQDPGQGLRLIYYSQIVNDFQKGDIAEGYSVSREKKESFPLTVTSAQKNPTAFYLCASSPYSNEKLFFGSGTQLSVL.

This chain uses TRBV10-1 with TRBJ2-3, with 8 nucleotides matching TRBD2. Germline CDR1 is WNHNN and CDR2 is SYGVQD (reference sequence). The CDR3 sequence is 16 residues long. The ends lost 6 bases at V and 2 bases at J; junction bases unmatched: 10. In nucleotides, the CDR3 is TGCGCCAGCAGACCCGAGCGGGGGCCCCACACAGATACGCAGTATTTT. It specifies CASRPERGPHTDTQYF.

In this sample, this clone turned up a few times. The chain employs TRBV18 and TRBJ1-2, with D perhaps TRBD1 (6 bases). The CDR3 runs 14 residues. V shed 2 bases and J shed 5 bases, with 12 bases lying between them. Germline CDR1 is KGHSH and CDR2 is LQKENI. The chain's CDR3 is CASSPGTMGYGYTF. The CDR3 DNA is TGTGCCAGCTCACCAGGGACAATGGGGTATGGCTACACCTTC.

The chain combines TRBV2 with TRBJ1-4, with D tentatively TRBD1 (5 bases). The CDR3 runs 14 residues. V lost 6 bases, J lost 7 bases, and 15 bases lay in between. Germline CDR1 and CDR2: SNHLY and FYNNEI. This CDR3 is CASRVLLTGEKLFF. CDR3 sequence (DNA): TGTGCCAGCAGAGTTCTGCTTACAGGTGAAAAACTGTTTTTT.

This chain joins TRBV19 and TRBJ2-2, with TRBD1 matching over 9 bases. The ends lost 3 bases at V and 6 bases at J; junction bases unmatched: 2. CDR1 and CDR2 from the germline V gene are LNHDA and SQIVND (reference sequence). The CDR3 consists of 14 residues. CDR3 amino acids: CASSITGGSGELFF. Written as DNA, the CDR3 is TGTGCCAGTAGTATCACAGGGGGCTCCGGGGAGCTGTTTTTT.

The V gene is TRBV5-8, the J gene TRBJ1-5; no clear D. Trimming cost V 4 bases and J 0 bases, with 11 bases left between them. CDR3 size: 15 residues. Germline V lookup: CDR1 SGHTS, CDR2 YDEGEE. In nucleotides, the CDR3 is TGTGCCAGCAGCCTAATGTCCGTTAGCAATCAGCCCCAGCATTTT. Amino acids: CASSLMSVSNQPQHF. Full variable domain (remainder filled in from reference TRBV5-8 and TRBJ1-5): EAGVTQSPTHLIKTRGQQATLRCSPISGHTSVYWYQQALGLGLQFLLWYDEGEERNRGNFPPRFSGRQFPNYSSELNVNALELEDSALYLCASSLMSVSNQPQHFGDGTRLSIL.

The chain couples TRBV6-1 to TRBJ2-5, with 7 bases aligning to TRBD2. The CDR3 loop spans 16 amino acids. Trimming cost V 0 bases and J 2 bases; bases outside gene matches: 6. Germline CDR1 is MNHNS and CDR2 is SASEGT. The CDR3 is CASSEAVRTSQETQYF. CDR3 sequence (DNA): TGTGCCAGCAGTGAAGCCGTCCGGACTAGTCAAGAGACCCAGTACTTC.

The chain joins TRBV27 to TRBJ2-5, with 7 bases identical to TRBD1. Per the germline V gene, CDR1 is MNHEY and CDR2 is SMNVEV (reference sequence). J lost 4 bases, V lost 6 bases, and 8 bases had no gene match. The CDR3 is 14 residues long. The CDR3: CASSLRQGVETQYF. CDR3 in DNA: TGTGCCAGCAGCCTCAGACAGGGAGTAGAGACCCAGTACTTC.

The J gene is TRBJ1-4, the V gene TRBV28; D is undetermined. This CDR3 comprises 13 residues. The germline CDR1 and CDR2 sequences are MDHEN and SYDVKM. Trimming stripped 8 bases from V and 0 bases from J, with 7 bases between. This CDR3 reads CASGGATNEKLFF. The CDR3 coding sequence is TGTGCCAGCGGCGGTGCAACTAATGAAAAACTGTTTTTT.

The CDR3 is CASSSEFHEQYF. The CDR3 DNA reads TGTGCCAGCAGCTCCGAGTTCCACGAGCAGTACTTC. The chain recombines TRBV7-9 with TRBJ2-7; no clear D gene. Trimming took 4 bases from V and 5 from J, leaving 9 bases between them. The CDR3 is 12 residues long. Germline CDR1 SEHNR, CDR2 FQNEAQ (reference sequence).

The V gene is TRBV2, the J gene TRBJ2-1, with D possibly TRBD1 on 6 matching bases. CDR1 and CDR2 from the germline V gene are SNHLY and FYNNEI. Trimming left V 5 bases short and J 4 bases short, with 15 bases between. CDR3 length equals 15 residues. CDR3 residues: CASSSGVSPYNEQFF. DNA of the CDR3: TGTGCCAGCAGTTCAGGGGTCTCCCCTTACAATGAGCAGTTCTTC.

V gene TRBV21-1 combines with J gene TRBJ2-3; the table's D call, TRBD2, was not checked against the DNA. TRBV21-1 is assigned pseudogene status. The CDR3 is made up of 16 amino acids. The CDR3 bases are TGTGCCAGCAGCAAGTCCATGGGACTGGAGACAGATACGCAGTATTTT. Its protein is CASSKSMGLETDTQYF.

J is TRBJ1-6 and V is TRBV3-1 (or the pseudogene TRBV3-2); D remains ambiguous. Germline V gene data show CDR1 as LGHDT and CDR2 as YNNKEL (reference sequence). CDR3 length: 14 residues. V gave up 0 bases and J gave up 8 bases, with 8 bases separating them. The CDR3 DNA reads as TGTGCCAGCAGCCAAGATTCGAGATATTCACCCCTCCACTTT. Its translation is CASSQDSRYSPLHF.

This sequence joins TRBV4-1 and TRBJ2-4; the match to TRBD2 covers 13 bases. This CDR3 has 16 amino acids. Unmatched junction bases numbered 1, after V lost 4 bases and J lost 1 base. Germline values: CDR1 MGHRA, CDR2 YSYEKL. CDR3 protein: CASSLGLAGAKNIQYF. In nucleotides, the CDR3 is TGCGCCAGCAGCCTGGGACTAGCGGGGGCCAAAAACATTCAGTACTTC.

The chain links TRBV9 to TRBJ1-6; 7 bases match TRBD1. The CDR3 has 16 amino acids. Per germline, CDR1 SGDLS and CDR2 YYNGEE. Trimming removed 3 bases from V and 7 bases from J; junction bases left unmatched: 10. This chain's CDR3 is CASSGKTGQNNSPLHF. The CDR3 coding sequence is TGTGCCAGCAGCGGCAAAACGGGACAGAACAATTCACCCCTCCACTTT.

J is TRBJ1-2 and V is TRBV2, with unresolved D. The V and J ends lost 8 bases and 6 bases respectively, with 10 bases between them. Germline CDR1 is SNHLY and CDR2 is FYNNEI. The CDR3 has 11 residues. The CDR3 nucleotides are TGTGCCAGCCAGCACAGTAATGGCTACACCTTC. Its translation: CASQHSNGYTF. The full variable domain, with the rest looked up from reference TRBV2 and TRBJ1-2, is EPEVTQTPSHQVTQMGQEVILRCVPISNHLYFYWYRQILGQKVEFLVSFYNNEISEKSEIFDDQFSVERPDGSNFTLKIRSTKLEDSAMYFCASQHSNGYTFGSGTRLTVV.

The genes are TRBV19 and TRBJ1-2, with a weak D call TRBD1 (5 bases). Trimming shortened V by 3 bases and J by 5 bases, and 13 bases separated the two germline ends. In germline, CDR1 is LNHDA, CDR2 SQIVND (reference sequence). This CDR3 is 14 amino acids long. For the CDR3, the DNA is TGTGCCAGTAGTATTAGGGGAGGGACTTATGGCTACACCTTC. Its protein product is CASSIRGGTYGYTF. The full variable domain, rest sourced from reference TRBV19 and TRBJ1-2, is DGGITQSPKYLFRKEGQNVTLSCEQNLNHDAMYWYRQDPGQGLRLIYYSQIVNDFQKGDIAEGYSVSREKKESFPLTVTSAQKNPTAFYLCASSIRGGTYGYTFGSGTRLTVV.

The chain has TRBV13 and TRBJ1-3; D might be TRBD1 (5 bases). Germline assignment: CDR1 PRHDT and CDR2 FYEKMQ (reference sequence). The CDR3 is 13 amino acids. V lost 6 bases, J lost 4 bases, and 10 bases lay in between. CDR3 sequence reads: CASRGRGGNTIYF. The DNA for the CDR3 is TGTGCCAGCAGGGGGCGGGGAGGAAACACCATATATTTT.

V gene TRBV7-2 combines with J gene TRBJ1-2; D possibly corresponds to TRBD1 (6 bases). Germline CDR1 SGHTA, CDR2 FQGNSA. V was trimmed by 1 base and J by 5 bases, leaving 23 bases between them. The CDR3 has 18 residues. The CDR3 loop reads CASSLGTGFGVSSYGYTF. Written as DNA, the CDR3 is TGTGCCAGCAGCTTAGGAACAGGGTTCGGGGTTTCGAGTTATGGCTACACCTTC.